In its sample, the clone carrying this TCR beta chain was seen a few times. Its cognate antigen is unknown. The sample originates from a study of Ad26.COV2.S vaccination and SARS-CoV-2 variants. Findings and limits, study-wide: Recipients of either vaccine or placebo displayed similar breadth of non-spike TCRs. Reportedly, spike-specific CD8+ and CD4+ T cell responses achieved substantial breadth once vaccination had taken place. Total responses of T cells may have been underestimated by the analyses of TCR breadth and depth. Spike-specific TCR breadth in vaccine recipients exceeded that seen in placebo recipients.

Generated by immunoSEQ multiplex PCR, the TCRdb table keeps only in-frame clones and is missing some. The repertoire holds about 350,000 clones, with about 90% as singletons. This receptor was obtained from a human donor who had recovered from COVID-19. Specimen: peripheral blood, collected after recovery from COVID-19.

CDR3 protein: CASSVTGSYEQYF. In nucleotides, the CDR3 is TGCGCCAGCAGCGTGACAGGGAGCTACGAGCAGTACTTC. This chain uses TRBV5-1 with TRBJ2-7; 7 positions agree with TRBD1. The CDR3 spans 13 residues. Losses at the gene ends were 4 bases for V and 3 bases for J; bases not matched to a gene: 4. Per germline, CDR1 SGHRS and CDR2 YFSETQ.